These 7 T cell receptor beta chains came from one sample sequenced in a study of technical replicates of blood from a few donors (dated by TCRdb to about 2017). Library construction relied on the immunoSEQ multiplex PCR assay. Here the immuneACCESS table is served through TCRdb, limited to in-frame sequences with V and J called. Missing clones are a known gap in these copies; in checked studies unresolved V genes cover under half, and the rest lacks a known reason. This sample holds tens of thousands of clones; just under 95% were observed only once. The ten largest clones represent 0.25% of the sample. The sample was T cells isolated from PBMCs. The receptor set was obtained from a human donor in good health.

Points on this clone: Different DNA sequences within this sample yield the same CDR3. J is TRBJ1-5 and V is TRBV27; possible D gene TRBD1, 6 bases. Germline CDR1 reads MNHEY; CDR2 reads SMNVEV (reference sequence). Trimming removed 2 bases from V and 8 bases from J, with 10 bases in between. The CDR3 is 13 amino acids. The CDR3 reads CASSLTGSEPQHF. As DNA, the CDR3 is TGTGCCAGCAGTTTAACAGGGTCCGAGCCCCAGCATTTT.

The chain recombines TRBV2 with TRBJ1-3; D ambiguous. Trimming cost V 8 bases and J 0 bases, with 29 bases left between them. This CDR3 region has 20 residues. CDR1 is SNHLY and CDR2 is FYNNEI in the germline V gene. The CDR3 reads CASDHYSLEPAANSGNTIYF. The DNA of the CDR3 is TGTGCCAGCGACCATTATTCACTTGAACCGGCGGCTAACTCTGGAAACACCATATATTTT.

The count of this clone is one. The chain couples TRBV11-3 to TRBJ2-3; the match to TRBD2 covers 8 bases. The CDR3 length is 15 residues. The V and J ends lost 3 bases and 8 bases, in that order; junction bases with no gene match: 10. Germline values: CDR1 SGHNT, CDR2 YENEEA. Here the CDR3 DNA reads TGTGCCAGCAGCTTGAGGACTAGCCCCCTAGGTACGCAGTATTTT. Protein product: CASSLRTSPLGTQYF.

The chain couples TRBV19 to TRBJ1-2, with 8 bases that match TRBD1. The ends lost 4 bases at V and 7 bases at J; junction bases unmatched: 2. This CDR3 contains 12 residues. Germline loops: CDR1 LNHDA, CDR2 SQIVND (reference sequence). CDR3 amino acids: CASSRGTGGYTF. The DNA for the CDR3 is TGTGCCAGTAGTAGAGGGACAGGTGGCTACACCTTC.

The chain has TRBV6-1 and TRBJ1-5, with 10 bases fitting TRBD1. After removal of 1 base from V and 4 bases from J, the junction contained 1 base not matched to a gene. The CDR3 totals 15 residues. Germline V gives CDR1 MNHNS, CDR2 SASEGT. The CDR3 coding sequence is TGTGCCAGCAGTGAAGGACAGGGGGCGAATCAGCCCCAGCATTTT. As protein: CASSEGQGANQPQHF.

The chain carries TRBV7-2 and TRBJ1-1; TRBD1 is a possible D gene (5 bases). The ends were cut back, 7 bases at V and 6 bases at J, with 18 bases in the middle. The germline CDR1 and CDR2 sequences are SGHTA and FQGNSA. The CDR3 has 14 amino acids. CDR3 nucleotides: TGTGCCAGCATTTTGCAGGGCGGTCGGTCTGAAGCTTTCTTT. It codes for CASILQGGRSEAFF.

The V call is TRBV19, the J call TRBJ2-2; TRBD2 matches at 8 bases. Trimming removed 1 base from V and 5 bases from J; junction bases left unmatched: 12. The CDR3 spans 18 residues. Germline CDR1 and CDR2: LNHDA and SQIVND (reference sequence). The CDR3 is CASSIGLASGRQTGELFF. CDR3 DNA: TGTGCCAGTAGTATAGGCCTGGCCAGCGGGAGACAGACCGGGGAGCTGTTTTTT.